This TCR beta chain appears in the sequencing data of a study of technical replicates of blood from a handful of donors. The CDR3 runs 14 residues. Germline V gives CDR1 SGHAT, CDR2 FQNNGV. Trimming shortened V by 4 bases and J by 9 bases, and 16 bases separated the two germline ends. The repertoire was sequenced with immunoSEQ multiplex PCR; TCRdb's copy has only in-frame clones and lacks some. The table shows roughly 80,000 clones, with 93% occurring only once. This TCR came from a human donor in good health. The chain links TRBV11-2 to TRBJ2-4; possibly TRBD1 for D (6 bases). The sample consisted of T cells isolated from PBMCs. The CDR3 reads CASSSAGTMGIQYF. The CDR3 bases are TGTGCCAGCAGCTCCGCCGGGACAATGGGCATTCAGTACTTC.